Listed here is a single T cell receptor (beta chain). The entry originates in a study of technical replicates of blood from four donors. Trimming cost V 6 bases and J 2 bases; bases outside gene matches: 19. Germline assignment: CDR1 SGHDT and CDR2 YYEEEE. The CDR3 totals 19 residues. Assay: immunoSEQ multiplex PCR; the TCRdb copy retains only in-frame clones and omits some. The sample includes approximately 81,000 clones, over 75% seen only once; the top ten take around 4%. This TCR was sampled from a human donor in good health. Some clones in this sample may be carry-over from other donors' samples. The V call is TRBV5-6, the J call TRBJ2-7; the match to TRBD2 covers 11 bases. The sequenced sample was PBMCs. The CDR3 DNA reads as TGTGCCAGCACCGGGGGGGCTCTAGCGGGAGGCTATGGGGCCTACGAGCAGTACTTC. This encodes CASTGGALAGGYGAYEQYF. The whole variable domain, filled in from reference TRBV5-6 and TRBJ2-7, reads DAGVTQSPTHLIKTRGQQVTLRCSPKSGHDTVSWYQQALGQGPQFIFQYYEEEERQRGNFPDRFSGHQFPNYSSELNVNALLLGDSALYLCASTGGALAGGYGAYEQYFGPGTRLTVT.